This T cell receptor beta chain was observed in a study of T cell responses to AZD1222 COVID-19 vaccine. In the study overall: Pooled samples include second doses given at about 4 or 12 weeks. Study observations and caveats: Just a handful of AZD1222 recipients tested seropositive at baseline.

To note about this clone: Its antigen is as yet unknown.

Trimming took off 5 bases at V and 6 bases at J, with 6 bases between the two ends. CDR1 SEHNR and CDR2 FQNEAQ come from the germline V gene (reference sequence). The CDR3 totals 11 residues. Profiling relied on immunoSEQ multiplex PCR, and the TCRdb table lists in-frame clones only, not all of them. The table records about 120,000 clones, 90% of them present only once. The chain links TRBV7-9 to TRBJ2-3, with D hard to call. This sequence was found in an adult in good health. Sequencing used peripheral blood, obtained on day 0 of AZD1222 vaccination. CDR3 nucleotides: TGTGCCAGCAGCCAAAGCGATACGCAGTATTTT. Translating it yields CASSQSDTQYF.